This TCR beta chain originates from a study of blood T cell repertoires in COVID-19. Study as a whole: Material from acute and convalescent COVID-19 was sourced from the United States, Italy and Spain. PBMCs, B-cell-depleted T cells, or T cells were the source of the cDNA or gDNA that made up the material.

Per the study methods: Cell counts per sample came from amplifying reference gene primers. The protocol was immunoSEQ multiplex PCR, while the TCRdb copy is restricted to in-frame clones and leaves out a portion. V and J calls and clone size follow that table, whereas D and trimming were derived from the DNA. This sample has more than 100,000 clones, with roughly 80% found just once. Germline CDR1 is MRHNA and CDR2 is SNTAGT. The CDR3 is made up of 13 amino acids. V lost 2 bases and J lost 5, with 8 bases in between. Sequencing input: peripheral blood. The chain couples TRBV6-4 to TRBJ2-3; D is possibly TRBD1 (5 bases). This receptor was identified in a human donor in a cohort sampled during active COVID-19. The CDR3 bases are TGTGCCAGCAGTGACAGGGGTGGAGATACGCAGTATTTT. This translates into CASSDRGGDTQYF.